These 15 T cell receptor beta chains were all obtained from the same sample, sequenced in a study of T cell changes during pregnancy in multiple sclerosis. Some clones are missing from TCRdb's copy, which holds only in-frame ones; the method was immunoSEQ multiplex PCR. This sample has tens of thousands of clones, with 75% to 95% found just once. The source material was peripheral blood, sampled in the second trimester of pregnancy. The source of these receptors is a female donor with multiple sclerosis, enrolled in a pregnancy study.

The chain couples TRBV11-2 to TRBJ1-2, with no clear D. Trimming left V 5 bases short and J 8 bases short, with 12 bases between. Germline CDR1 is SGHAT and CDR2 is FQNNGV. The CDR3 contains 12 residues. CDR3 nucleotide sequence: TGTGCCAGCAGCCCCCCGACTGTAGGCTACACCTTC. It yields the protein CASSPPTVGYTF.

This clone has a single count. The CDR3 region is CASSLAGGTTQETQYF. The CDR3 DNA is TGTGCCAGCAGTTTAGCGGGGGGCACTACCCAAGAGACCCAGTACTTC. V and J are TRBV27 and TRBJ2-5; 8 bases fit TRBD2. Germline lookup yields CDR1 MNHEY and CDR2 SMNVEV (reference sequence). V dropped 2 bases and J dropped 1; count of bases not matched to a gene: 6. The CDR3 is made up of 16 amino acids.

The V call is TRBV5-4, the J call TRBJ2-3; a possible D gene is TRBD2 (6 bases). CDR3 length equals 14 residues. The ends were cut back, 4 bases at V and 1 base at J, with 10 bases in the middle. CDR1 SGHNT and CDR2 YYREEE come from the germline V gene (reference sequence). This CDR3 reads CASSPGVGTDTQYF. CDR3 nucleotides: TGTGCCAGCAGCCCGGGGGTAGGCACAGATACGCAGTATTTT. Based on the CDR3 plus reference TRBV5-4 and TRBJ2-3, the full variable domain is ETGVTQSPTHLIKTRGQQVTLRCSSQSGHNTVSWYQQALGQGPQFIFQYYREEENGRGNFPPRFSGLQFPNYSSELNVNALELDDSALYLCASSPGVGTDTQYFGPGTRLTVL.

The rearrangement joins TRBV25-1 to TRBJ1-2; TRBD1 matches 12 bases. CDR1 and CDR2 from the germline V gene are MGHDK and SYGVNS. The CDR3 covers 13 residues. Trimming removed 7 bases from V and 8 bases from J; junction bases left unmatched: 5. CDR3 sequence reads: CASKGQGAKGYTF. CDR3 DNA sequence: TGTGCCAGCAAGGGACAGGGGGCGAAAGGCTACACCTTC.

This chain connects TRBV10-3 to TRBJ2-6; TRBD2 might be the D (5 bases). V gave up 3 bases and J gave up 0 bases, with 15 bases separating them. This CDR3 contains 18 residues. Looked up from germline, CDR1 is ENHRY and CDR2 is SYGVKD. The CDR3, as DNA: TGTGCCATCAGTGACCCCCACGGACTTTTCTCTGGGGCCAACGTCCTGACTTTC. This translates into CAISDPHGLFSGANVLTF.

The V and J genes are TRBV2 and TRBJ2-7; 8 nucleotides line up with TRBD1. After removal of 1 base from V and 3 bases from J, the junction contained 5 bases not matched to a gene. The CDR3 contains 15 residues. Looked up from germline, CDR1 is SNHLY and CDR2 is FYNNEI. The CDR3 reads CASSEGTGGDYEQYF. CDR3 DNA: TGTGCCAGCAGTGAAGGAACAGGGGGTGACTACGAGCAGTACTTC.

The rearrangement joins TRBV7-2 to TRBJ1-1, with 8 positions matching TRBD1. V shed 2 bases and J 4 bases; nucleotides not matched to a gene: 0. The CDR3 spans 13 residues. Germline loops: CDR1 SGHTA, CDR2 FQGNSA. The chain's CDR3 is CASSLTGGTEAFF. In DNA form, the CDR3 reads TGTGCCAGCAGCTTAACAGGGGGCACTGAAGCTTTCTTT.

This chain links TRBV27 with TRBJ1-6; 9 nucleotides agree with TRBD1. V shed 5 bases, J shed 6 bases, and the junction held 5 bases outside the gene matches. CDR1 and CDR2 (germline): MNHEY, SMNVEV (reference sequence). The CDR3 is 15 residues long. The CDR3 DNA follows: TGTGCCAGCAGTGCCCCGGGACAGGGTAATTCACCCCTCCACTTT. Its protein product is CASSAPGQGNSPLHF.

The CDR3 sequence: CASSLEGAGNEQFF. CDR3 in DNA: TGCGCCAGCAGCTTGGAAGGGGCTGGGAATGAGCAGTTCTTC. The genes are TRBV5-1 and TRBJ2-1; D is perhaps TRBD1 (5 bases). The CDR3 runs 14 residues. Germline V gene lookup returns CDR1 SGHRS and CDR2 YFSETQ. V lost 0 bases to trimming and J lost 7 bases, with 11 bases between them.

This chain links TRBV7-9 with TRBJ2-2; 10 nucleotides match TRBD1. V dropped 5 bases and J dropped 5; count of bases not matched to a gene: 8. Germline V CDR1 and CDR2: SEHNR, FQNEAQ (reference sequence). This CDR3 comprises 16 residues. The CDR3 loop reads CASSPPDRGPTGELFF. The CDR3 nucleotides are TGTGCCAGCAGCCCCCCCGACAGGGGGCCGACCGGGGAGCTGTTTTTT. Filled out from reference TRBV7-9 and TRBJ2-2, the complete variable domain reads DTGVSQNPRHKITKRGQNVTFRCDPISEHNRLYWYRQTLGQGPEFLTYFQNEAQLEKSRLLSDRFSAERPKGSFSTLEIQRTEQGDSAMYLCASSPPDRGPTGELFFGEGSRLTVL.

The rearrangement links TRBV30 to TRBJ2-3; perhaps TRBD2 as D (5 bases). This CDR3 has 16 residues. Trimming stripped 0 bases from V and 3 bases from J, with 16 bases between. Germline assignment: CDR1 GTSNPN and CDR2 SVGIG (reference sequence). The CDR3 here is CAWSVGQQPGTDTQYF. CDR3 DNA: TGTGCCTGGAGTGTCGGCCAGCAACCGGGGACAGATACGCAGTATTTT.

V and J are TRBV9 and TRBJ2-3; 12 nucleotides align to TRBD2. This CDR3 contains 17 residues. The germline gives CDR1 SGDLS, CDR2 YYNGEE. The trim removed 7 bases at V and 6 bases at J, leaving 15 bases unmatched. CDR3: CASARRLAGGPGDTQYF. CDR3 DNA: TGTGCCAGCGCTCGACGGCTAGCGGGGGGGCCGGGGGATACGCAGTATTTT.

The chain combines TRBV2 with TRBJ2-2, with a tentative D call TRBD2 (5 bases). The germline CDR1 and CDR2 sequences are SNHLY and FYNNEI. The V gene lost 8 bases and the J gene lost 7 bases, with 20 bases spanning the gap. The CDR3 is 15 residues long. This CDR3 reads CASLISGAEGGELFF. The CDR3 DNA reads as TGTGCCAGCTTGATAAGCGGCGCCGAGGGCGGGGAGCTGTTTTTT.

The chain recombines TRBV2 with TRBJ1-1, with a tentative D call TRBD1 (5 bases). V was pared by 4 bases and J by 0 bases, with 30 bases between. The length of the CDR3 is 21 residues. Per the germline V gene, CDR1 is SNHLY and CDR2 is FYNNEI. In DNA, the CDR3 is TGTGCCAGCAGTGCGCCAGTCAGGGCGGTTGAGGCCACCTTAATGAACACTGAAGCTTTCTTT. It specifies CASSAPVRAVEATLMNTEAFF.

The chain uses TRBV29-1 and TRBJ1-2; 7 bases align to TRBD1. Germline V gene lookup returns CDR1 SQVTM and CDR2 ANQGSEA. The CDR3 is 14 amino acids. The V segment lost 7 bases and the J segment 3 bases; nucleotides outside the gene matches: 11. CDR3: CSATTGYRDYGYTF. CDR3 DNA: TGCAGCGCAACGACAGGGTATAGGGACTATGGCTACACCTTC.